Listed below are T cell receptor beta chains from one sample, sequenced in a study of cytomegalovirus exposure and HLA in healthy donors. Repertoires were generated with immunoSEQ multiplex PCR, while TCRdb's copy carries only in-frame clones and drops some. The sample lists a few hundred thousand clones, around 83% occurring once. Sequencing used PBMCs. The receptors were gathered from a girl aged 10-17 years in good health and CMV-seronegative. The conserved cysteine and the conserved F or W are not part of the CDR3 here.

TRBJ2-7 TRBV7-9 ASSPIYEQY
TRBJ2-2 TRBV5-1 ASSLGTGNTGELF
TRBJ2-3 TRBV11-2 ASTRQGTDTQY
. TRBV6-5 ASSRSYEQY
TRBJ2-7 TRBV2 ASSRDNSYEQY
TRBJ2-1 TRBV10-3 AISGGGAGSYNEQF
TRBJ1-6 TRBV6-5 ASSFGYRGNSPLH
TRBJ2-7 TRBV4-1 ASSPFHSSGGEQY
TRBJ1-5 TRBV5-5 ASSLIPAGQPQH
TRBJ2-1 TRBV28 ASSFVEWARGSNEQF
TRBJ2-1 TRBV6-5 ASSGRGNEQF
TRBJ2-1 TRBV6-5 ASRIAGTGPNEQF
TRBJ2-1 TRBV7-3 ASSIDSSYNEQF
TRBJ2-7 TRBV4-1 ASSQEVSTGYEQY
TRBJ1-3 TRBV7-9 ASSPSGQGLGATIY
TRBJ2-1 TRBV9 ASSVASGNEQF
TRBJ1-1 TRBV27 ASSLFQIQVKTTGEGTEAF
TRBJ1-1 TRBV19 ASSIDRVISEAF
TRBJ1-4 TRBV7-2 ASSWDRGEKLF
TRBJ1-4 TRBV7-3 ASSLTLGQANEKLF
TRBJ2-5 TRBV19 ASKSGQRGVMGETQY
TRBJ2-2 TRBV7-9 ANSRGNVGELF
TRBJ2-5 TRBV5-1 ASSLRGYPPEAQY
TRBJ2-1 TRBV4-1 ASSQNLADLSYNEQF
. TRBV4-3 ASSPGTGGSYEQY
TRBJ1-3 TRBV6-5 ASSYSRTGTGNTIY
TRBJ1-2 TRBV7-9 ASSLRGQGEDNYGYT
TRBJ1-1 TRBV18 ASSVDRPTEAF
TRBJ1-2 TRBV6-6 ASTQGGGANYGYT
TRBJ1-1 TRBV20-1 SASTRGRAF
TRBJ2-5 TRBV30 AGTITGGEETQY
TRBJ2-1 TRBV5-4 ASSRDSAIYNEQF
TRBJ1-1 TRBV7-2 ASSLPRTANTEAF
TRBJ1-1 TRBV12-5 ASGYGTGTVTEAF
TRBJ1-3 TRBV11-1 ASSLAGVGNTIY
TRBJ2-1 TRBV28 ASSSRPQGTEQF
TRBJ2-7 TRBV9 ASSPPSLGQGAYEQY
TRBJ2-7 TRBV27 ASSLTGTSGTHAYEQY
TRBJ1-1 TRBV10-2 ASSESPGRTEAF
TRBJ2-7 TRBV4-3 ASSQGTAGSYEQY
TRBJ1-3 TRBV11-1 ASSFRQGGNTIY
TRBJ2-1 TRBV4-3 ASSQGIDRLGENNEQF
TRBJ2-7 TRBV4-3 ASSQETLAEPYEQY
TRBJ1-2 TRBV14 ASSLGQAFYGYT
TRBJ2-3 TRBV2 ASSVSGGTDTQY